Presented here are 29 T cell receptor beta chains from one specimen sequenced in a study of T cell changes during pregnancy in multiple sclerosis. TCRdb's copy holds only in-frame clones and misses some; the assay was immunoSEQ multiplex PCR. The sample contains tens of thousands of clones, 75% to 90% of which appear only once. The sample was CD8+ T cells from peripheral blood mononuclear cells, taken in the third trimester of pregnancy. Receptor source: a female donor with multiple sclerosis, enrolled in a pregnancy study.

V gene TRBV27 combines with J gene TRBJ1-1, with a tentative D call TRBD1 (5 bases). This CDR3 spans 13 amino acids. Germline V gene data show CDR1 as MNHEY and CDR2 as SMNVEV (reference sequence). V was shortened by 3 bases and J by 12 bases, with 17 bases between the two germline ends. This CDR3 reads CASSLGGEVMPFF. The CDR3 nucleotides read TGTGCCAGCAGTTTGGGGGGGGAGGTGATGCCTTTCTTT.

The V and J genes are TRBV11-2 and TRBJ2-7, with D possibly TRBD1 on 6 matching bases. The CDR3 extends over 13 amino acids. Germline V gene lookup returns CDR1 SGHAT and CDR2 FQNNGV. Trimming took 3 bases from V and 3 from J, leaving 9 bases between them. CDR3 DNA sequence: TGTGCCAGCAGCTTCGGCAGGGGCTACGAGCAGTACTTC. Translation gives CASSFGRGYEQYF.

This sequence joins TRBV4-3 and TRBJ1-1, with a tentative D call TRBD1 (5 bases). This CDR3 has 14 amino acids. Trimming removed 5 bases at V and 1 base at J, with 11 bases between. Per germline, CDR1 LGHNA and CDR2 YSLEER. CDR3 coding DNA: TGCGCCAGCAGCTACAGGCTAGGGAACACTGAAGCTTTCTTT. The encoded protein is CASSYRLGNTEAFF.

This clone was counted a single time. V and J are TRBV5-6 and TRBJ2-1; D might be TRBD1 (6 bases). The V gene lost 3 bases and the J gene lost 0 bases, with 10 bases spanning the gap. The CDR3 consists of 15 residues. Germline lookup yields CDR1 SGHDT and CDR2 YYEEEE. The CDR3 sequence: CASSSDSDSYNEQFF. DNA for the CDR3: TGTGCCAGCAGCTCGGACAGTGACTCCTACAATGAGCAGTTCTTC.

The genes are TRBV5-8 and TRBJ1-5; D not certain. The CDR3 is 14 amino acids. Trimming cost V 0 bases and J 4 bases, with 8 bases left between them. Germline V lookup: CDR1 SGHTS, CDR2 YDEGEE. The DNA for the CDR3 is TGTGCCAGCAGCTTGGGCAGGACTAATCAGCCCCAGCATTTT. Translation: CASSLGRTNQPQHF.

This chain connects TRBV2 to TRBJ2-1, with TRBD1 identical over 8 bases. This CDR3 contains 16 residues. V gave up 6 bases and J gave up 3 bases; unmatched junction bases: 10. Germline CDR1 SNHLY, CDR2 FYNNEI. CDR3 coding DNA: TGTGCCAGCAGCCCGGACAGGGACGCCAACTACAATGAGCAGTTCTTC. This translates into CASSPDRDANYNEQFF.

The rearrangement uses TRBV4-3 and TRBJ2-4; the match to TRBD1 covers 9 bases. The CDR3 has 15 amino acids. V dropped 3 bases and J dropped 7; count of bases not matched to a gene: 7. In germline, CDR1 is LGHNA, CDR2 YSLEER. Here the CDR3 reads CASSQALGTGNIQYF. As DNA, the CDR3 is TGCGCCAGCAGCCAGGCGTTAGGGACAGGGAACATTCAGTACTTC.

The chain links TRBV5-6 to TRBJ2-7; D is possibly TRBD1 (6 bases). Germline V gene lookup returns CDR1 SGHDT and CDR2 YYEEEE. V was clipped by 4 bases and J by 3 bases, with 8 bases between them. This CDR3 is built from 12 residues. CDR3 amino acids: CASSAQGYEQYF. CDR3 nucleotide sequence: TGTGCCAGCAGCGCACAGGGCTACGAGCAGTACTTC.

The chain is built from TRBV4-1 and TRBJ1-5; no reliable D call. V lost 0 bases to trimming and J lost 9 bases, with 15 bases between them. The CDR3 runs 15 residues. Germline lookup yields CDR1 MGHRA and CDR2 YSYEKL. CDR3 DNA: TGCGCCAGCAGCCAAGATGGAGCCTCCCAATCGCCCCAGCATTTT. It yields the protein CASSQDGASQSPQHF.

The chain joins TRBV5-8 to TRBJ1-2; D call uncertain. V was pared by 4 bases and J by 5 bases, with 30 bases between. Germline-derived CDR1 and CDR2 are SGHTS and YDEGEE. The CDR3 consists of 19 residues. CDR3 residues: CASSGRAFDASTTLYGYTF. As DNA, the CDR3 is TGTGCCAGCAGCGGGCGGGCTTTTGACGCCTCTACAACTCTATATGGCTACACCTTC.

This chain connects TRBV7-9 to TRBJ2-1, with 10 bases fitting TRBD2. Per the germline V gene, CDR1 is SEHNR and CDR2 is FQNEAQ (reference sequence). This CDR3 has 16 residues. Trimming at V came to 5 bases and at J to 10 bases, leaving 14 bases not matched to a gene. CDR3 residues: CASSPPLTSGAPEQFF. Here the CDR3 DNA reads TGTGCCAGCAGCCCTCCCCTTACTAGCGGGGCCCCGGAGCAGTTCTTC.

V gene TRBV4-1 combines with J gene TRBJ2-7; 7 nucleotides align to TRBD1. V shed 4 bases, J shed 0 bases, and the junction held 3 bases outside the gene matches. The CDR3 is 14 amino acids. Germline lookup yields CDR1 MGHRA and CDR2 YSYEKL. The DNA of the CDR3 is TGCGCCAGCAGCCCTAGGGACAGCTCCTACGAGCAGTACTTC. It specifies CASSPRDSSYEQYF.

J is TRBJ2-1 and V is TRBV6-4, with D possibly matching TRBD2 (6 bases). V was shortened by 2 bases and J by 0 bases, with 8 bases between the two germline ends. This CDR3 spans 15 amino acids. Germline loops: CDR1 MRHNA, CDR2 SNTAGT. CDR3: CASSDGAGSYNEQFF. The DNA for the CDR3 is TGTGCCAGCAGTGACGGAGCGGGCTCCTACAATGAGCAGTTCTTC.

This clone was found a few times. The CDR3 DNA is TGTGCCAGCAGCGTAAAACAGAATCAGCCCCAGCATTTT. Its translation: CASSVKQNQPQHF. V is TRBV27 and J is TRBJ1-5; D unclear. The CDR3 has 13 amino acids. Germline V gene sequence: CDR1 MNHEY, CDR2 SMNVEV (reference sequence). V lost 6 bases to trimming and J lost 4 bases, with 10 bases between them.

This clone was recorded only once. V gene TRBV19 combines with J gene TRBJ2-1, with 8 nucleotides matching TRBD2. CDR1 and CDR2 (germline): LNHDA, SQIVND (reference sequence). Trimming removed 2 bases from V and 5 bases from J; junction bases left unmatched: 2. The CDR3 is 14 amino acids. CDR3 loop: CASSISGGNNEQFF. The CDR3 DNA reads TGTGCCAGTAGTATAAGCGGGGGCAACAATGAGCAGTTCTTC.

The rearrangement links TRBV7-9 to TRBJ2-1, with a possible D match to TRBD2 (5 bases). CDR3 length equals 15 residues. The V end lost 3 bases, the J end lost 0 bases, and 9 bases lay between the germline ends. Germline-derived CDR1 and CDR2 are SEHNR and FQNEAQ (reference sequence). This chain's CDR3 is CASSLDSSSYNEQFF. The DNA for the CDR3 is TGTGCCAGCAGCTTGGACTCGAGCTCCTACAATGAGCAGTTCTTC. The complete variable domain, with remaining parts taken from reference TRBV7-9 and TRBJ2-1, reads DTGVSQNPRHKITKRGQNVTFRCDPISEHNRLYWYRQTLGQGPEFLTYFQNEAQLEKSRLLSDRFSAERPKGSFSTLEIQRTEQGDSAMYLCASSLDSSSYNEQFFGPGTRLTVL.

The CDR3 DNA follows: TGCAGCGTTGAACCTCCCTACACAGATACGCAGTATTTT. Translation: CSVEPPYTDTQYF. This chain joins TRBV29-1 and TRBJ2-3; D is uncertain. This CDR3 region has 13 residues. Germline values: CDR1 SQVTM, CDR2 ANQGSEA. Trimming took 2 bases from V and 2 from J, leaving 8 bases between them.

The CDR3 DNA follows: TGTGCCAGCAGTGACTCAGCGGATGACACCGGGGAGCTGTTTTTT. It codes for CASSDSADDTGELFF. J is TRBJ2-2 and V is TRBV6-4; weak D call: TRBD2 (5 bases). Germline CDR1 and CDR2: MRHNA and SNTAGT. The CDR3 sequence is 15 residues long. The V and J ends lost 0 bases and 3 bases respectively, with 8 bases between them.

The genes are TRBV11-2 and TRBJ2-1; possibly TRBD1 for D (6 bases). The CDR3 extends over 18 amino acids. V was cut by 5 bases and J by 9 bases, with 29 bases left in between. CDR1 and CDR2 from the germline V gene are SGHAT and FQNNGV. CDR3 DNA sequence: TGTGCCAGCAGCGACCTGGTTGGGCAGGGGTCGATTATTAGTGAGCAGTTCTTC. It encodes CASSDLVGQGSIISEQFF.

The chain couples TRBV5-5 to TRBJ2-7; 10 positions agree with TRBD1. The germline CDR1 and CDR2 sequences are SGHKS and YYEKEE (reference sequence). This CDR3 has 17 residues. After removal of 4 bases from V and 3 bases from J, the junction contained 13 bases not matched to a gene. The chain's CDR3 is CASSATGQGYVFYEQYF. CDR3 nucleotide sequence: TGTGCCAGCAGCGCGACGGGACAGGGGTATGTTTTCTACGAGCAGTACTTC.

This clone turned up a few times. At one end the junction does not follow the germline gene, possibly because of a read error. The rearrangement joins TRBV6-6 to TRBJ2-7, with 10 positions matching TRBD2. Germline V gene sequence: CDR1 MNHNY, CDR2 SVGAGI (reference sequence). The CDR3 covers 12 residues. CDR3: CASSYGGTSEDF. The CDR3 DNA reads TGTGCCAGCAGTTACGGCGGGACTAGCGAGGACTTC.

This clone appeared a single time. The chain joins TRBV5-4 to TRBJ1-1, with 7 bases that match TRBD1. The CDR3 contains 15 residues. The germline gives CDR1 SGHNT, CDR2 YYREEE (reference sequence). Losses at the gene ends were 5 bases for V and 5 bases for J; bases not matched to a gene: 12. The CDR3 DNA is TGTGCCAGCAGTCAAGACGACAGGGTGGGGACTGAAGCTTTCTTT. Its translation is CASSQDDRVGTEAFF.

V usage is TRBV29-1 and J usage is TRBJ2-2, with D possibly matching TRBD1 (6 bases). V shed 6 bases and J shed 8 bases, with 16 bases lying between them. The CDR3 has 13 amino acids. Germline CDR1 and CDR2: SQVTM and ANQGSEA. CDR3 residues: CSVLDSPGGELFF. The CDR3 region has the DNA TGCAGCGTCTTGGACAGCCCGGGAGGGGAGCTGTTTTTT.

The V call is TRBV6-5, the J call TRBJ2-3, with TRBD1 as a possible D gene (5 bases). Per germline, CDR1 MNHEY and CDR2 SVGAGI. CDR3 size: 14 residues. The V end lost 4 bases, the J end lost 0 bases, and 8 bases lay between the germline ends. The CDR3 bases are TGTGCCAGCAGTTGGGGCATTAGCACAGATACGCAGTATTTT. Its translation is CASSWGISTDTQYF.

The CDR3 coding sequence is TGTGCCAGTACAGGGGAAACTGAAGCTTTCTTT. Translating it yields CASTGETEAFF. J is TRBJ1-1 and V is TRBV2, with 7 nucleotides matching TRBD1. The V gene end was trimmed by 9 bases and the J gene end by 5 bases; junction bases not matched to a gene: 3. The CDR3 has 11 amino acids. Germline V lookup: CDR1 SNHLY, CDR2 FYNNEI.

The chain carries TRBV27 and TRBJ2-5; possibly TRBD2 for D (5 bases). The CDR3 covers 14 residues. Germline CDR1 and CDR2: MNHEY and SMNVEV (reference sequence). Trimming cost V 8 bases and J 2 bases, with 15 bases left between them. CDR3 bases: TGTGCCAGCTCACTCACGACGGGACAAGAGACCCAGTACTTC. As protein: CASSLTTGQETQYF.

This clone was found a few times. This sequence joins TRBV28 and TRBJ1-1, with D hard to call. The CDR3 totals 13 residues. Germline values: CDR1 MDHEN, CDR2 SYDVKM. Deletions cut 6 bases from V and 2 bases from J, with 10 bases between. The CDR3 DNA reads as TGTGCCAGCAGACTTGTCCCCAACACTGAAGCTTTCTTT. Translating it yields CASRLVPNTEAFF.

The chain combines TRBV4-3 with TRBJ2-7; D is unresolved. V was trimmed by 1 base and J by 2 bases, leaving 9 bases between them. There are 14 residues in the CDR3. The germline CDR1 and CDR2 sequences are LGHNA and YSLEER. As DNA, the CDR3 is TGCGCCAGCAGCCAAGCCCGTACTACCTACGAGCAGTACTTC. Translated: CASSQARTTYEQYF.

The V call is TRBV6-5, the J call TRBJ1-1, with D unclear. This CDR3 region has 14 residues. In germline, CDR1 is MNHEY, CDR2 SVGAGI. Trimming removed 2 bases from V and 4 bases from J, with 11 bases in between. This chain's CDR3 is CASSYGWRGTEAFF. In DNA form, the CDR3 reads TGTGCCAGCAGTTACGGCTGGAGAGGCACTGAAGCTTTCTTT.